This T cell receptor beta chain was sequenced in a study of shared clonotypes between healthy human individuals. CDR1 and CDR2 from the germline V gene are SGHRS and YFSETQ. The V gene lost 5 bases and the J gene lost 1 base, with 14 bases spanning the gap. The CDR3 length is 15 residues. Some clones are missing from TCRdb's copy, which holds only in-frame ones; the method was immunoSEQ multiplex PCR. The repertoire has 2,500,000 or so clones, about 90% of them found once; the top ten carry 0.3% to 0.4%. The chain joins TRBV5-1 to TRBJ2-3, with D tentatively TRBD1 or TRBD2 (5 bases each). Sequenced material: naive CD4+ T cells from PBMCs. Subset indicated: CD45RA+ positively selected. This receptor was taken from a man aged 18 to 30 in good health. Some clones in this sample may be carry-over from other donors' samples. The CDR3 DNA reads TGCGCCAGCAGAGTCCTGGGGGAAGGCACAGATACGCAGTATTTT. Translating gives CASRVLGEGTDTQYF.